This T cell receptor beta chain was sequenced in a study of type 1 regulatory T cells. At the level of the study: T-allo10 is an in vitro-generated, Tr1-enriched CD4 T cell product specific for alloantigen.

V shed 5 bases and J shed 4 bases, with 14 bases lying between them. In germline, CDR1 is LGHDT, CDR2 YNNKEL (reference sequence). The CDR3 has 14 residues. A word on this clonotype: Its antigen is undetermined.

From the reads, TCRdb called clonotypes with MiXCR, one entry per CDR3 protein. The table lists about 67,000 distinct CDR3 sequences, about 48% of them singletons. The chain uses TRBV3-1 and TRBJ1-2; D perhaps matches TRBD1 (5 bases). The sequenced sample was cultured non-Tr1 T cells, either the whole culture or a sorted T cell fraction (not recorded which). This TCR was recovered from a human donor in good health. The CDR3 DNA reads as TGTGCCAGCAGCTCGACAGAAGTTAGCTATGGCTACACCTTC. Translating gives CASSSTEVSYGYTF.